These 13 T cell receptor beta chains came from one sample sequenced in a study of control samples from healthy donors and cancer patients. TCRdb's table, derived via immunoSEQ multiplex PCR, lists solely in-frame clones and lacks some. The sample records 100,000 to 150,000 clones, around 90% being singletons. Sequencing used blood. The receptor set was obtained from a man aged 18-30 years in good health.

The chain has TRBV6-5 and TRBJ2-5; D possibly corresponds to TRBD1 (6 bases). The CDR3 contains 13 residues. The germline V and J ends were trimmed by 8 bases and 1 base, with 11 bases remaining between them. From germline, CDR1 is MNHEY and CDR2 SVGAGI. CDR3 nucleotides: TGTGCCAGCCAACGGACAGTCCAAGAGACCCAGTACTTC. This sequence encodes CASQRTVQETQYF.

This chain connects TRBV3-1 (or the pseudogene TRBV3-2) to TRBJ1-6, with unresolved D. The CDR3 loop spans 12 amino acids. Looked up from germline, CDR1 is LGHDT and CDR2 is YNNKEL (reference sequence). Deletions cut 6 bases from V and 10 bases from J, with 10 bases between. The CDR3 region is CASSLERSPLHF. As DNA, the CDR3 is TGTGCCAGCAGTCTTGAAAGATCACCCCTCCACTTT.

The V gene is TRBV7-8, the J gene TRBJ1-6; D is perhaps TRBD1 (6 bases). In germline, CDR1 is SGHVS, CDR2 FQNEAQ. CDR3 length equals 17 residues. Trimming pared 5 bases from V and 4 bases from J, leaving 18 bases between. The DNA of the CDR3 is TGTGCCAGCAGCCTGGGACGGAGGGGGTTGTATAATTCACCCCTCCACTTT. The encoded protein is CASSLGRRGLYNSPLHF.

The chain recombines TRBV7-2 with TRBJ1-5, with D unclear. Germline-derived CDR1 and CDR2 are SGHTA and FQGNSA. The CDR3 is 14 amino acids. The germline V and J ends were trimmed by 6 bases and 0 bases, with 9 bases remaining between them. The CDR3 nucleotides read TGTGCCAGCAGACACGCCGATAGCAATCAGCCCCAGCATTTT. It is translated as CASRHADSNQPQHF.

The chain is built from TRBV6-5 and TRBJ1-2; weak D call: TRBD1 (6 bases). The CDR3 loop spans 14 amino acids. Trimming left V 7 bases short and J 7 bases short, with 19 bases between. CDR1 is MNHEY, CDR2 SVGAGI, per germline. DNA for the CDR3: TGTGCCAGCAAGTCAAACAGGGAGATGGGTGGCTACACCTTC. Its protein is CASKSNREMGGYTF.

This clone appeared once. The V and J genes are TRBV5-4 and TRBJ2-3; D remains ambiguous. This CDR3 is 14 amino acids long. Germline CDR1 SGHNT, CDR2 YYREEE (reference sequence). V gave up 1 base and J gave up 3 bases, with 9 bases separating them. The CDR3 bases are TGTGCCAGCAGCTTGCTCGGGTCGACAGATACGCAGTATTTT. Translated: CASSLLGSTDTQYF.

V is TRBV3-1 (or the pseudogene TRBV3-2) and J is TRBJ2-3; 7 bases agree with TRBD2. This CDR3 contains 17 residues. Unmatched junction bases numbered 12, after V lost 4 bases and J lost 2 bases. Looked up from germline, CDR1 is LGHDT and CDR2 is YNNKEL (reference sequence). CDR3 amino acids: CASSRPGPGGFTDTQYF. The CDR3 DNA sequence: TGTGCCAGCAGCCGCCCGGGCCCGGGAGGTTTCACAGATACGCAGTATTTT.

This clone was detected once. This rearrangement joins TRBV7-8 to TRBJ2-7; possibly TRBD1 for D (5 bases). V was clipped by 1 base and J by 6 bases, with 13 bases between them. The CDR3 is 14 amino acids. Germline CDR1 is SGHVS and CDR2 is FQNEAQ. The CDR3 is CASSLDQGNGEQYV. The CDR3 bases are TGTGCCAGCAGCTTAGACCAGGGTAACGGCGAGCAGTACGTC.

The gene calls are TRBV29-1 and TRBJ2-1; D tentatively reads TRBD1 or TRBD2 (5 bases each). The length of the CDR3 is 14 residues. Germline V lookup: CDR1 SQVTM, CDR2 ANQGSEA. V lost 2 bases and J lost 9, with 17 bases in between. CDR3 sequence: CSVEKGAGTSEQFF. The CDR3 DNA reads as TGCAGCGTTGAAAAGGGTGCCGGGACCAGTGAGCAGTTCTTC.

Only one count was recorded for this clone. The chain carries TRBV3-1 (or the pseudogene TRBV3-2) and TRBJ1-1, with D tentatively TRBD1 (6 bases). Germline V gives CDR1 LGHDT, CDR2 YNNKEL (reference sequence). Between the trimmed V and J ends, which lost 3 bases and 4 bases, there was a span of 15 bases. There are 15 residues in the CDR3. The CDR3 sequence is CASSQGLQGGTEAFF. CDR3 coding DNA: TGTGCCAGCAGCCAGGGACTTCAAGGGGGCACTGAAGCTTTCTTT.

The chain uses TRBV3-1 (or the pseudogene TRBV3-2) and TRBJ1-1; D is ambiguous. Germline V gives CDR1 LGHDT, CDR2 YNNKEL (reference sequence). The CDR3 contains 14 residues. The germline V and J ends were trimmed by 0 bases and 0 bases, with 5 bases remaining between them. The CDR3: CASSQEGMNTEAFF. The CDR3 region has the DNA TGTGCCAGCAGCCAAGAGGGCATGAACACTGAAGCTTTCTTT.

The gene calls are TRBV5-1 and TRBJ2-5, with 9 nucleotides matching TRBD2. CDR3 size: 15 residues. J lost 1 base, V lost 6 bases, and 7 bases had no gene match. The germline gives CDR1 SGHRS, CDR2 YFSETQ. CDR3: CASKASSGVQETQYF. DNA of the CDR3: TGCGCCAGCAAGGCGTCTAGCGGGGTCCAAGAGACCCAGTACTTC.

The chain combines TRBV6-6 with TRBJ2-7; D may be TRBD1 or TRBD2 (5 bases each). Trimming took 2 bases from V and 2 from J, leaving 10 bases between them. The CDR3 is made up of 14 amino acids. Germline loops: CDR1 MNHNY, CDR2 SVGAGI (reference sequence). The CDR3 sequence: CASSYRDGPYEQYV. CDR3 DNA sequence: TGTGCCAGCAGTTACAGGGACGGTCCCTACGAGCAGTACGTC.